This record looks at one T cell receptor (beta chain) sequence and its context. Its antigen remains unknown. These data come from a study of CXCR3-negative and CXCR3-positive naive CD8 T cells. Study outcomes and limitations: Unlike memory cells, which differed, naive CXCR3-negative and CXCR3-positive cells had similar TRBV-TRBJ usage. More hydrophobic TRB CDR3s were found in CXCR3-positive naive cells than in CXCR3-negative naive cells. Surface CD5 looked about the same in the naive subsets, so the authors worked out TCR strength from TRB CDR3 properties.

Germline CDR1 and CDR2: MNHEY and SVGAGI. The CDR3 runs to 13 residues. UMI-labeled 5' RACE yielded the TRB cDNA libraries. TCRdb derives one entry per CDR3 protein from the 5' RACE reads, leaving out DNA. Its table records about 90,000 distinct CDR3 sequences. The sample consisted of naive CXCR3- CD8+ T cells from blood. Regarding subset: CD45RO-CCR7+CD27+CD95- naive CD8+ T cells lacking CXCR3 (TNR3-). The rearrangement uses TRBV6-5 and TRBJ1-2. The TCR sequence derives from a human donor in good health. Some clones in this sample may be carry-over from other donors' samples. The CDR3 sequence is CASSYSLDYGYTF.